Shown below are 18 T cell receptor beta chains from a single sample sequenced in a study of blood T cell repertoires in COVID-19. Some clones are missing from TCRdb's copy, which holds only in-frame ones; the method was immunoSEQ multiplex PCR. This sample carries 90,000 to 150,000 clones, approximately 70% of them seen once, and the ten largest clones take roughly 0.86%. Sequences were obtained from peripheral blood. These receptors were obtained from a human donor with acute or convalescent COVID-19. The donor label of this sample is uncertain.

The chain employs TRBV18 and TRBJ1-5, with 9 bases matching TRBD1. CDR3 length: 13 amino acids. Germline CDR1 KGHSH, CDR2 LQKENI. J was trimmed by 5 bases and V by 6 bases; bases with no gene match: 2. This CDR3 is CASSRTGDQPQHF. The CDR3 region has the DNA TGTGCCAGCTCGCGGACAGGGGATCAGCCCCAGCATTTT.

The J gene is TRBJ2-7, the V gene TRBV11-2, with 9 bases lining up with TRBD2. V lost 5 bases and J lost 3; bases outside the gene matches: 5. The CDR3 covers 14 residues. CDR1 is SGHAT, CDR2 FQNNGV, per germline. The CDR3 region has the DNA TGTGCCAGCAGCCCGGGACTAGCCGGCTACGAGCAGTACGTC. Translation gives CASSPGLAGYEQYV.

V usage is TRBV24-1 and J usage is TRBJ2-3; no clear D. This CDR3 is 16 amino acids long. The germline CDR1 and CDR2 sequences are KGHDR and SFDVKD. Trimming shortened V by 3 bases and J by 2 bases, and 14 bases separated the two germline ends. The DNA for the CDR3 is TGTGCCACCAGTGATCCCAGGTCCCTCAACACAGATACGCAGTATTTT. Protein: CATSDPRSLNTDTQYF.

The chain employs TRBV19 and TRBJ2-2; D is perhaps TRBD2 (5 bases). The CDR3 covers 12 residues. Deletions cut 7 bases from V and 5 bases from J, with 8 bases between. Germline V gene lookup returns CDR1 LNHDA and CDR2 SQIVND (reference sequence). CDR3 sequence: CASNRGTGELFF. The CDR3 region has the DNA TGTGCCAGTAATCGGGGAACCGGGGAGCTGTTTTTT.

This clone has only a few counts. V gene TRBV4-2 combines with J gene TRBJ2-1, with D perhaps TRBD2 (7 bases). V lost 7 bases to trimming and J lost 5 bases, with 18 bases between them. The CDR3 extends over 15 amino acids. The germline CDR1 and CDR2 sequences are LGHNA and YNFKEQ. The CDR3 nucleotides read TGTGCCAGCAACCGGGGGGCACTAAAAAACAATGAGCAGTTCTTC. Translating it yields CASNRGALKNNEQFF.

This chain connects TRBV9 to TRBJ1-2; D is perhaps TRBD1 (5 bases). CDR1 is SGDLS and CDR2 is YYNGEE in the germline V gene. CDR3 length: 13 amino acids. V was cut by 3 bases and J by 4 bases, with 10 bases left in between. The chain's CDR3 is CASSAGRGYGYTF. The DNA of the CDR3 is TGTGCCAGCAGCGCTGGGAGGGGCTATGGCTACACCTTC.

The chain uses TRBV28 and TRBJ2-1; 11 bases align to TRBD2. The CDR3 is 20 residues long. The J segment lost 0 bases and the V segment lost 6 bases, leaving 16 bases of the junction unmatched. In germline, CDR1 is MDHEN, CDR2 SYDVKM. The CDR3 loop is CASSFPPGLAAPSSYNEQFF. DNA for the CDR3: TGTGCCAGCAGCTTTCCCCCGGGACTAGCGGCCCCGAGCTCCTACAATGAGCAGTTCTTC.

The chain uses TRBV7-2 and TRBJ1-6; perhaps TRBD1 as D (6 bases). CDR1 and CDR2 (germline): SGHTA, FQGNSA. The V gene lost 1 base and the J gene lost 10 bases, with 14 bases spanning the gap. CDR3 length: 15 amino acids. The CDR3 DNA sequence: TGTGCCAGCAGCTTAGAGCATCAGGGGAGCTCACCCCTCCACTTT. Translating it yields CASSLEHQGSSPLHF.

V is TRBV5-1 and J is TRBJ2-1, with D possibly TRBD1 on 6 matching bases. The CDR3 contains 16 residues. V was trimmed by 5 bases and J by 7 bases, leaving 22 bases between them. Germline CDR1 and CDR2: SGHRS and YFSETQ. As DNA, the CDR3 is TGCGCCAGCAGAGATCCCAGGGGCCGGTACGGGAATGAGCAGTTCTTC. As protein: CASRDPRGRYGNEQFF. Using reference TRBV5-1 and TRBJ2-1 for the parts outside the CDR3, the full variable domain is KAGVTQTPRYLIKTRGQQVTLSCSPISGHRSVSWYQQTPGQGLQFLFEYFSETQRNKGNFPGRFSGRQFSNSRSEMNVSTLELGDSALYLCASRDPRGRYGNEQFFGPGTRLTVL.

This clone was seen only a few times. The chain has TRBV2 and TRBJ2-1, with TRBD1 identical over 11 bases. The V gene's germline CDR1 is SNHLY and CDR2 FYNNEI. V was clipped by 6 bases and J by 7 bases; unmatched bases: 14. The CDR3 totals 17 residues. The CDR3 here is CASSGQGAGVGQNEQFF. The CDR3 nucleotides are TGTGCCAGCAGCGGACAGGGGGCGGGGGTTGGTCAAAATGAGCAGTTCTTC. The whole variable domain, filled in from reference TRBV2 and TRBJ2-1, reads EPEVTQTPSHQVTQMGQEVILRCVPISNHLYFYWYRQILGQKVEFLVSFYNNEISEKSEIFDDQFSVERPDGSNFTLKIRSTKLEDSAMYFCASSGQGAGVGQNEQFFGPGTRLTVL.

The chain is built from TRBV18 and TRBJ1-3; a possible D gene is TRBD1 (6 bases). This CDR3 contains 15 residues. From germline, CDR1 is KGHSH and CDR2 LQKENI. The V end was cut by 2 bases, the J end by 2 bases, with 10 bases between. The CDR3 protein is CASSPMGAAGNTIYF. The CDR3 nucleotides read TGTGCCAGCTCACCAATGGGGGCGGCTGGAAACACCATATATTTT.

The chain is built from TRBV20-1 and TRBJ1-4; 10 bases match TRBD1. Per germline, CDR1 DFQATT and CDR2 SNEGSKA (reference sequence). This CDR3 comprises 13 residues. Trimming at V came to 3 bases and at J to 9 bases, leaving 4 bases not matched to a gene. CDR3 loop: CSASGDRGQKLFF. CDR3 bases: TGCAGTGCTAGTGGGGACAGGGGTCAAAAACTGTTTTTT.

This clone is judged medium-sized. The chain recombines TRBV7-9 with TRBJ2-7, with D perhaps matching TRBD2 (6 bases). CDR1 is SEHNR and CDR2 is FQNEAQ in the germline V gene (reference sequence). The V end was cut by 4 bases, the J end by 1 base, with 17 bases between. There are 16 residues in the CDR3. Written as DNA, the CDR3 is TGTGCCAGCAGCTCCCCCGGACTATCCGAATCCTACGAGCAGTACTTC. Its translation: CASSSPGLSESYEQYF.

As to this clone: The junction and the germline gene differ at one end; a read error may be behind it. In the same sample, other DNA sequences code for this CDR3. This chain connects TRBV3-1 (or the pseudogene TRBV3-2) to TRBJ2-2, with 13 bases fitting TRBD2. This CDR3 is built from 18 residues. Germline V gene sequence: CDR1 LGHDT, CDR2 YNNKEL (reference sequence). CDR3 region: CASSQATSGGTNTGELFF. Here the CDR3 DNA reads TGTGCCAGCAGCCAAGCGACTAGCGGGGGGACGAACACCGGGGAGTTGTTTTTT.

This chain joins TRBV7-9 and TRBJ1-6; D is possibly TRBD1 (5 bases). The CDR3 is 15 amino acids. V was clipped by 2 bases and J by 9 bases, with 14 bases between them. CDR1 SEHNR and CDR2 FQNEAQ come from the germline V gene (reference sequence). The CDR3 loop is CASSLSGGDGSPLHF. The CDR3 region has the DNA TGTGCCAGCAGCTTATCGGGGGGGGACGGTTCACCCCTCCACTTT.

This sequence joins TRBV5-1 and TRBJ2-5; D gene ambiguous. V dropped 0 bases and J dropped 2 bases, with 11 bases sitting between them. CDR3 length: 15 residues. CDR1 and CDR2 (germline): SGHRS, YFSETQ. CDR3 DNA: TGCGCCAGCAGCTTGGCCGTGGCACAGCAAGAGACCCAGTACTTC. Amino acid sequence: CASSLAVAQQETQYF.

The chain combines TRBV10-3 with TRBJ2-6; D not certain. The germline CDR1 and CDR2 sequences are ENHRY and SYGVKD. The V gene lost 4 bases and the J gene lost 0 bases, with 7 bases spanning the gap. The CDR3 loop spans 15 amino acids. The CDR3 loop is CAISAGNSGANVLTF. The CDR3 DNA reads TGTGCCATCAGTGCAGGAAACTCTGGGGCCAACGTCCTGACTTTC.

This sequence joins TRBV5-1 and TRBJ1-1; tentatively, D is TRBD1 (6 bases). Trimming took 5 bases from V and 2 from J, leaving 16 bases between them. The CDR3 contains 15 residues. Germline-derived CDR1 and CDR2 are SGHRS and YFSETQ. CDR3 sequence reads: CASSFDGRGNTEAFF. As DNA, the CDR3 is TGCGCCAGCAGTTTCGACGGCAGGGGAAACACTGAAGCTTTCTTT.